A single T cell receptor beta chain is shown here with its context. This clonotype has only a few counts. It lacks a known antigen. The sample holds no much larger clone one base away, and base qualities are not on file. The data originate from a study of T cell repertoires in cytomegalovirus infection (dated by TCRdb to 2018 to 2020). Turning to the overall study: The HLA type of each donor mattered for the analysis, because public TCR beta signatures pointed to carriage of CMV infection along with the matching HLA type.

The sequencer was an Illumina HiSeq 1500. TCRdb reprocessing: public reads trimmed at Q25 with fastp, clones called with MiXCR, in-frame beta chains kept. A single entry per CDR3 protein holds the most common genes and DNA from its merged rows. In all, the sample holds hundreds of thousands of distinct CDR3 sequences, and roughly a sixth of those were seen once. Of the sample, around 12% is held by the ten largest clones. Paper-wide results and their limitations: In both this cohort and an independent cohort of under 450 donors, the cumulative frequency of public TCR beta family members distinguished carriers of CMV infection plus the relevant HLA type. The ex vivo response was dominated by HLA-C-restricted CMV-specific TCR beta clonotypes, which also provided the single most frequent clonotype in two of eight donors.

The CDR1 and CDR2 encoded by the germline V gene are SGHTA and FQGNSA. Trimming takes 5 bases from V and 0 bases from J, and the germline ends sit 16 bases apart. Including the terminal cysteine and phenylalanine, the CDR3 comprises 16 residues. Only the CDR3 region is kept as DNA, spanning 48 bases read in frame from base 1. The clonotype was recovered from a human donor in good health (CMV status not recorded). Some clones in this sample may be carry-over from other donors' samples. The sample was PBMCs. This sequence uses TRBV7-2 and TRBJ1-2; a tentative D match to TRBD1 spans 6 bases. For the CDR3, the sequence is CASSRSWGQANYGYTF. The bases are TGTGCCAGCAGCCGTTCATGGGGACAAGCTAACTATGGCTACACCTTC.